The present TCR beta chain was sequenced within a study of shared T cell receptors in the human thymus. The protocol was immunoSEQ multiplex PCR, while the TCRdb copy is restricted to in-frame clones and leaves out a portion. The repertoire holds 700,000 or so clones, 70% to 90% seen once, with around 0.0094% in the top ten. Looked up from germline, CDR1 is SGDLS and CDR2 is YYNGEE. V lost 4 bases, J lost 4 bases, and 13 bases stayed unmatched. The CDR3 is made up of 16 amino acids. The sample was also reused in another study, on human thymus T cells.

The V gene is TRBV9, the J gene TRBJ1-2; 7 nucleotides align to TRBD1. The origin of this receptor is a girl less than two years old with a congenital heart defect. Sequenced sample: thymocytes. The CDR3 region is CASSPTGVGPTYGYTF. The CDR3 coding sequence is TGTGCCAGCAGCCCAACAGGGGTAGGTCCGACCTATGGCTACACCTTC.